The entry that follows covers one T cell receptor (beta chain) sequence. Its specificity is not known. The method was immunoSEQ multiplex PCR; TCRdb's version includes in-frame clones alone and lacks a portion of them. The top ten hold about 1.7% of the sample, which has more than 2 million clones, around 93% seen once. Naive CD8 cells, CD45RO-negative and positively selected for CCR7, excluded terminally differentiated effector memory CD45RA+ cells. Healthy HIV-negative adults without recent acute infections or vaccinations served as donors. This entry belongs to a study of shared clonotypes between healthy human individuals. Findings of the study overall: A few donors had roughly 5% of their naive CD4 clonotypes in common. When compared with the clonotypes that were shared by all four sorted-subset donors, the non-shared clonotypes turned out to have lower generation probabilities.

Trimming took off 0 bases at V and 5 bases at J, with 12 bases between the two ends. The CDR3 loop spans 15 amino acids. The V gene's germline CDR1 is SGDLS and CDR2 YYNGEE. The rearrangement joins TRBV9 to TRBJ1-5, with no clear D. This receptor was obtained from a man between 18 and 29 years old in good health. Some clones in this sample may be carry-over from other donors' samples. Source material: naive CD8+ T cells from PBMCs. CDR3 sequence reads: CASSVGGALDQPQHF. In nucleotides, the CDR3 is TGTGCCAGCAGCGTAGGGGGAGCTTTGGATCAGCCCCAGCATTTT. The whole variable domain, remainder taken from reference TRBV9 and TRBJ1-5, is DSGVTQTPKHLITATGQRVTLRCSPRSGDLSVYWYQQSLDQGLQFLIQYYNGEERAKGNILERFSAQQFPDLHSELNLSSLELGDSALYFCASSVGGALDQPQHFGDGTRLSIL.